The table lists the clone carrying this T cell receptor (beta chain) with many counts. Its antigen remains unidentified. The study amplified TCR beta CDR3 regions using RNA transcripts. Following a first-round RT-PCR that used HTBI primers, a second-round multiplex PCR was carried out. MiXCR, run by TCRdb on the multiplex PCR reads, gives a single entry per CDR3 protein. The table lists around 1,200,000 distinct CDR3 sequences, less than 45% of them singletons. The sample is drawn from a study of Graves' ophthalmopathy and Graves' hyperthyroidism. Study overall: Stable hyperthyroidism meant no progression to ophthalmopathy within 18 months of follow-up.

Overall study findings and caveats: Its predictions of ophthalmopathy progression gave the model 60% to 71% sensitivity and 72.22% specificity. Detection in blood was also observed for most expanded thyroid clonotypes above 0.001 frequency.

The trim removed 1 base at V and 4 bases at J, leaving 7 bases unmatched. CDR1 and CDR2 from the germline V gene are SGHTA and FQGNSA. The CDR3 is 16 amino acids. Sequencing was carried out using peripheral blood or thyroid tissue (not recorded which). The chain links TRBV7-2 to TRBJ2-5, with 9 nucleotides matching TRBD2. The sequence derives from an adult man with Graves' hyperthyroidism. Here the CDR3 reads CASSLGGAGGGETQYF. The DNA of the CDR3 is TGTGCCAGCAGCTTAGGCGGAGCGGGAGGAGGAGAGACCCAGTACTTC.